This section outlines one T cell receptor beta chain sequence together with its context. This record belongs to a study of T cells expressing NK-cell markers. The CDR3 spans 15 residues. The germline gives CDR1 MNHEY, CDR2 SMNVEV (reference sequence). TCRdb reprocessed the 5' RACE reads, with one entry per CDR3 protein and no DNA. The sample data list tens of thousands of distinct CDR3 sequences. The sequence was collected from a woman aged 18 to 69 in good health. V usage is TRBV27 and J usage is TRBJ1-1; TCRdb indicates TRBD1, and absent DNA this call remains unverified. Input material: blood T cells: a sorted CD56 or NKG2C T cell subset, CD4+ or CD8+ T cells, or bulk PBMC T cells (not recorded which). CDR3 region: CASSSGQGMNTEAFF.